In its sample, the clone carrying this T cell receptor beta chain was seen many times. The antigen remains unidentified. The data stem from a study of glioma-infiltrating T cells. Study observations and caveats: Gliomas, especially low-grade, showed above-expected tissue-blood divergence; non-neoplastic patients showed below. Tissue and blood shared very few CDR3 sequences.

TCR alpha and beta CDR3 regions were amplified from RNA using iRepertoire nested multiplex PCR. Each CDR3 protein gets one entry after TCRdb re-called the multiplex PCR reads with MiXCR. Of about 180,000 distinct CDR3 sequences listed, around 40% were seen once; the top ten hold roughly 5.5%. This CDR3 has 14 amino acids. The V and J ends lost 0 bases and 7 bases, in that order; junction bases with no gene match: 3. The germline gives CDR1 MNHEY, CDR2 SMNVEV (reference sequence). The specimen was glioma tissue, nonneoplastic brain tissue, or PBMCs (not recorded which). The TCR comes from a human donor with low-grade glioma or glioblastoma, undergoing nonglioma brain surgery, or in good health (not recorded which). The chain employs TRBV27 and TRBJ2-7; 10 positions agree with TRBD2. In DNA, the CDR3 is TGTGCCAGCAGTTTATCGAGAGCGGGGGGGGAGCAGTACTTC. The encoded protein is CASSLSRAGGEQYF.